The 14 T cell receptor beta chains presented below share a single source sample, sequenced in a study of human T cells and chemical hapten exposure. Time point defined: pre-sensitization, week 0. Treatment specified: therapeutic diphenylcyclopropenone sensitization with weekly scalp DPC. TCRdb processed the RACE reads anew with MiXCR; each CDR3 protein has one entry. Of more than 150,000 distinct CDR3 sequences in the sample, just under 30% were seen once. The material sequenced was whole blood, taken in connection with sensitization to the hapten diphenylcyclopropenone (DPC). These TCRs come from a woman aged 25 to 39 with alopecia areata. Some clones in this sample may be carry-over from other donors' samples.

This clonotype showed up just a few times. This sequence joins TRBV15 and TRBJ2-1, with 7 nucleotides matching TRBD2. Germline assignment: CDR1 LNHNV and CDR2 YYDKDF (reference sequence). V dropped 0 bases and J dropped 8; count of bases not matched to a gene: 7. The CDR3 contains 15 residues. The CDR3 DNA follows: TGTGCCACCAGCAGAGATAGTGGGGGGAGGGATGAGCAGTTCTTC. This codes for CATSRDSGGRDEQFF. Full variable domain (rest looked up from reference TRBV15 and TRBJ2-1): DAMVIQNPRYQVTQFGKPVTLSCSQTLNHNVMYWYQQKSSQAPKLLFHYYDKDFNNEADTPDNFQSRRPNTSFCFLDIRSPGLGDTAMYLCATSRDSGGRDEQFFGPGTRLTVL.

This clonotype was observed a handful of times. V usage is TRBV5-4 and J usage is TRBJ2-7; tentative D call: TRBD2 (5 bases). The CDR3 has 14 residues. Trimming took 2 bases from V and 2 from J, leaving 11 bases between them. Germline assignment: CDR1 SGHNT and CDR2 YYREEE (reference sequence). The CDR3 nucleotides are TGTGCCAGCAGCTTCGATTCCGGGGCCTACGAGCAGTACTTC. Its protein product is CASSFDSGAYEQYF.

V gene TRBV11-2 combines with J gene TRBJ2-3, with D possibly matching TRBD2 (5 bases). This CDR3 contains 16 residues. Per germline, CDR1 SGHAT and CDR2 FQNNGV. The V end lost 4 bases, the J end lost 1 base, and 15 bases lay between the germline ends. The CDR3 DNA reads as TGTGCCAGCAGCTACACTAGGAATCCTGGCACAGATACGCAGTATTTT. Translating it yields CASSYTRNPGTDTQYF.

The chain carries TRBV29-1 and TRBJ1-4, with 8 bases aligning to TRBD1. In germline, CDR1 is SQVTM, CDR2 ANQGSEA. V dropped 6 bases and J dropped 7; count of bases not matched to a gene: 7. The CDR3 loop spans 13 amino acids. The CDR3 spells CSVATGAGEKLFF. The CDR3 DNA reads TGCAGCGTGGCGACAGGGGCGGGTGAAAAACTGTTTTTT. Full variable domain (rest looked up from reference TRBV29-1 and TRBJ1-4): SAVISQKPSRDICQRGTSLTIQCQVDSQVTMMFWYRQQPGQSLTLIATANQGSEATYESGFVIDKFPISRPNLTFSTLTVSNMSPEDSSIYLCSVATGAGEKLFFGSGTQLSVL.

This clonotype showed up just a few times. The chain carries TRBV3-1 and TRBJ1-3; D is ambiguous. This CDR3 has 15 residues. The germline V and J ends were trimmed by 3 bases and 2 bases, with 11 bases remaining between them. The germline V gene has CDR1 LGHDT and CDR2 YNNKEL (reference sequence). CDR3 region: CASSQGRWTGNTIYF. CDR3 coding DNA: TGTGCCAGCAGCCAGGGTAGATGGACTGGAAACACCATATATTTT.

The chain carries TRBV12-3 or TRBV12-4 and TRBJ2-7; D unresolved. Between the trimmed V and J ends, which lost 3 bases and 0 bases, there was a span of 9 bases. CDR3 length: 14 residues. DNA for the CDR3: TGTGCCAGCAGTTTCTCGGGCGTCTCCTACGAGCAGTACTTC. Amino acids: CASSFSGVSYEQYF.

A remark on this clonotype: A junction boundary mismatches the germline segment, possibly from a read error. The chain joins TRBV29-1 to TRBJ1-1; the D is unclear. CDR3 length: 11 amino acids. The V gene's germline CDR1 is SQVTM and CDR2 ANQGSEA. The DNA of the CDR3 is TGCAGCGTCCTCATGAACACTGAAGCTTACTTT. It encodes CSVLMNTEAYF.

In DNA form, the CDR3 reads TGCAGTGCTAGGGAGAGCGGGAAGTCCTACAATGAGCAGTTCTTC. It specifies CSARESGKSYNEQFF. The chain recombines TRBV20-1 with TRBJ2-1, with TRBD2 matching 7 bases. Unmatched junction bases numbered 6, after V lost 3 bases and J lost 1 base. CDR1 and CDR2 from the germline V gene are DFQATT and SNEGSKA (reference sequence). The CDR3 length is 15 residues.

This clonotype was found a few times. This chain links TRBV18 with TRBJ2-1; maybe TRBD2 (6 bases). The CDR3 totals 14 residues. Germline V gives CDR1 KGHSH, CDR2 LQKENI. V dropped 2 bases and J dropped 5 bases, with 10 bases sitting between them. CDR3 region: CASSPMGGNNEQFF. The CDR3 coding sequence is TGTGCCAGCTCACCAATGGGCGGGAACAATGAGCAGTTCTTC.

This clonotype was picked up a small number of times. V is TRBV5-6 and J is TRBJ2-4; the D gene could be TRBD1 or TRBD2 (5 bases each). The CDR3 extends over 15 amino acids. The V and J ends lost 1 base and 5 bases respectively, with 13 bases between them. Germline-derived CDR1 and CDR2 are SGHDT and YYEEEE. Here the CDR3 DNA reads TGTGCCAGCAGCTTGAGGCCAAGGGACCAAAACATTCAGTACTTC. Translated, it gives CASSLRPRDQNIQYF.

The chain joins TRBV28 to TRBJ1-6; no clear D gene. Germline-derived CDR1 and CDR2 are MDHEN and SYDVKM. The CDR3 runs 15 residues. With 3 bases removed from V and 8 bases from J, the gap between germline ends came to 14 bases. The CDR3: CASSFPGRWDSPLHF. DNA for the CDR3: TGTGCCAGCAGTTTCCCGGGCCGTTGGGATTCACCCCTCCACTTT.

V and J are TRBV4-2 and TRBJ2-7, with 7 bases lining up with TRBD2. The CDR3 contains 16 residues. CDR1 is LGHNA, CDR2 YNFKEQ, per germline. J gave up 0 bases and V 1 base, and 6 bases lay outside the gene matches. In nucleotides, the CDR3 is TGTGCCAGCAGCCAAGCAGGACGGGGGGACTCCTACGAGCAGTACTTC. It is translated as CASSQAGRGDSYEQYF.

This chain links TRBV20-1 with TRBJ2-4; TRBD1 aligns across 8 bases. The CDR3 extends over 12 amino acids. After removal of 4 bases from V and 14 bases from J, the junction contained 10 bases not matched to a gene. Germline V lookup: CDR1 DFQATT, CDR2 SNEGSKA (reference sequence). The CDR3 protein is CSAKSSGGSEYF. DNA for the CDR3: TGCAGTGCTAAGAGCTCAGGGGGCTCGGAGTACTTC.

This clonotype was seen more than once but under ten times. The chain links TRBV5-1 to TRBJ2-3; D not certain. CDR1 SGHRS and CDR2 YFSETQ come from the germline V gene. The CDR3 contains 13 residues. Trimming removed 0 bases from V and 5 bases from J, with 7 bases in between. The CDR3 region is CASSLAAGDTQYF. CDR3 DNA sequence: TGCGCCAGCAGCTTGGCGGCAGGAGATACGCAGTATTTT.